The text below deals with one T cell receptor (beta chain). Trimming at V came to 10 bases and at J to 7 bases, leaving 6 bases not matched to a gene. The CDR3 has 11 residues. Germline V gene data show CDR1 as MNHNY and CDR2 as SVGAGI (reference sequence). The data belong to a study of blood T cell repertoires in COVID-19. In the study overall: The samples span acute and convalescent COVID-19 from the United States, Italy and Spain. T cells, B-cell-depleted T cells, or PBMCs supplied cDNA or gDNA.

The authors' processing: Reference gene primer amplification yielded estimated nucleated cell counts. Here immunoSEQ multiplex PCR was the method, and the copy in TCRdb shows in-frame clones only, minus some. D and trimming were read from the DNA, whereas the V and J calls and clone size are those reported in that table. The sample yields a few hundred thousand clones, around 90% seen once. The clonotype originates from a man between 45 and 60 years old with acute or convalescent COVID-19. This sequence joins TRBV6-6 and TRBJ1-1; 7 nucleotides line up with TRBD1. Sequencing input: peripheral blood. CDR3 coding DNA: TGTGCCACCGGGACAGACCTTGAAGCTTTCTTT. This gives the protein CATGTDLEAFF.